The present T cell receptor (beta chain) was sequenced within a study of immune evolution from preneoplasia to lung adenocarcinoma. V gave up 1 base and J gave up 4 bases; unmatched junction bases: 10. The CDR3 consists of 16 residues. Germline CDR1 and CDR2: ENHRY and SYGVKD. TCRdb keeps only in-frame clones here, not all; method: immunoSEQ multiplex PCR. In the table there are around 16,000 clones, approximately 86% of which are singletons. The gene calls are TRBV10-3 and TRBJ2-7; 7 positions agree with TRBD2. Sample: FFPE invasive lung adenocarcinoma tissue. The sequence derives from a person in their 70s with invasive lung adenocarcinoma. CDR3 DNA sequence: TGTGCCATCAGTGAGTTGATGCAGACTAGCCTTTACGAGCAGTACTTC. Its translation is CAISELMQTSLYEQYF.